The clone carrying this T cell receptor (beta chain) was detected only a few times. The data are from a study of spatial heterogeneity in lung cancer. The wider study: Detection consistently yielded more beta chains than alpha chains. In the raw reads, each unique TCR and UMI combination was present more than ten times on average.

CDR3 length: 12 residues. Germline V CDR1 and CDR2: SQVTM, ANQGSEA. Trimming took 4 bases from V and 4 from J, leaving 8 bases between them. The time point: sample taken at primary tumor resection. Sequencing of whole RNA from tumor, nontumor lung or frozen PBMC involved no sorting. Every individual TCR cDNA molecule carried its own unique molecular identifier, which allowed correction of PCR and sequencing errors. From the 5' RACE reads, TCRdb called clonotypes with MiXCR, one entry per CDR3 protein. This table holds roughly 80,000 distinct CDR3 sequences, roughly 13% found once. The material sequenced was PBMCs, taken at surgery. The chain uses TRBV29-1 and TRBJ2-1, with unresolved D. The receptor was derived from a male donor with early-stage non-small cell lung cancer. The DNA of the CDR3 is TGCAGCGTTGCGGAGTTATACAATGAGCAGTTCTTC. Protein: CSVAELYNEQFF.